The source of this T cell receptor (beta chain) is a study of blood T cell repertoires in COVID-19 (dated by TCRdb to the early 2020s). Regarding the complete study: Collaborator samples came from the United States, Italy and Spain and covered acute and convalescent phases of COVID-19. Where available, HLA class I and class II types were taken from metadata supplied by the sample provider and were not determined by assay-based typing. The repertoires were made available in a free public database intended to serve as a resource for research on the immune response to SARS-CoV-2. Samples were obtained from the ongoing ImmuneRACE study (first 160 participants) and from over a thousand subjects provided by 6 global collaborators. The prospective study material was composed of cDNA or gDNA derived from T cells, B-cell-depleted T cells, or PBMCs. Subjects who had been exposed to COVID-19, were actively infected with it, or had recovered from it provided the deeply sampled blood TCRbeta repertoires that made up the dataset. Sample metadata almost always included a de-identified subject ID, COVID-19 status, age in years and sex. The investigation overall reported the following: The quantity of clinical and demographic metadata differed by source and by participant and was supplied without curation.

The immunoSEQ Assay, a bias-controlled multiplex PCR, was used to amplify TCRbeta CDR3 regions from genomic DNA. On the authors' methods: The number of nucleated cells in each sample was estimated by amplification of reference gene primers within the assay. Sequence reads were collapsed and filtered to measure the absolute abundance of every unique TCRbeta CDR3 rearrangement. For each sample, productive Simpson clonality was calculated as the square root of Simpson's diversity index over productive rearrangements. Entries here come from immuneACCESS through TCRdb and include only in-frame sequences with V and J called. Some clones fail to appear in such tables; in the studies checked, an unresolved V gene covers under half of the shortfall, and the cause of the remainder is unknown. V and J calls and clone size are as listed in that table; D and trimming were resolved from the DNA. The sample table lists some 120,000 clones, 90% of them with a count of one. 4% to 5% of the sample lies in the top ten.

About this clone itself: This receptor's antigen is unknown. The sample holds no much larger clone one base away, and base qualities are not on file.

One collaborating source in Seattle enrolled patients while the patients were actively infected and followed the patients over time throughout the course of disease. The collaborating institutions used their own protocols to collect whole blood in K2EDTA tubes. For TCRbeta analysis, collaborator samples were shipped as frozen whole blood, as isolated PBMCs, or as DNA extracted from either sample type. V lost 1 base and J lost 4 bases, and the count of bases not matched to a germline gene is 2. From cysteine to phenylalanine, the CDR3 is 14 amino acids long. Only the CDR3 DNA is retained, 42 bases long and in frame from the first base. Looking up the germline V gene yields CDR1 LGHNT and CDR2 FRNRAP.

This TCR was recovered from a man aged 60 to 69 with COVID-19, enrolled during active disease. The material sequenced was peripheral blood. In this chain, TRBV12-5 is recombined with TRBJ1-1, and TRBD1 matches 8 of the central bases. The sequenced DNA is TGTGCTAGTGGTTTGGGTACAGGGGGCACTGAAGCTTTCTTT. This sequence encodes CASGLGTGGTEAFF.